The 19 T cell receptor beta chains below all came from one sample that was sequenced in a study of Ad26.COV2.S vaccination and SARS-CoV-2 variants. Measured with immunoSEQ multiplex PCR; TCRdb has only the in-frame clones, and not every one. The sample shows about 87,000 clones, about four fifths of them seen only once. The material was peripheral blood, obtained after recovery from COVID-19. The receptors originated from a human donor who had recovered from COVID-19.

CDR3 in amino acids: CASRDTGGNQPQHF. The CDR3 nucleotides read TGCGCCAGCAGGGATACAGGGGGCAATCAGCCCCAGCATTTT. This chain links TRBV10-2 with TRBJ1-5; 7 nucleotides line up with TRBD1. CDR1 and CDR2 (germline): WSHSY, SAAADI. J gave up 2 bases and V 6 bases, and 4 bases lay outside the gene matches. CDR3 length: 14 amino acids.

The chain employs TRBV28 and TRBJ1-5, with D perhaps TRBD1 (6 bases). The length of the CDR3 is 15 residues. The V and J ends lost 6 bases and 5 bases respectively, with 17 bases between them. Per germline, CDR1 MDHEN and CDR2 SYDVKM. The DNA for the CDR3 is TGTGCCAGCAGCCCCACAGGGAACCAGGATCAGCCCCAGCATTTT. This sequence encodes CASSPTGNQDQPQHF.

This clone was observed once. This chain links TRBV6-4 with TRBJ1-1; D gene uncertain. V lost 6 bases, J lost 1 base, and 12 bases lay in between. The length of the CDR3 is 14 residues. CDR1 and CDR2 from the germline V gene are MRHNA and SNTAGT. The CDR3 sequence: CASRASSTNTEAFF. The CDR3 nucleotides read TGTGCCAGCAGAGCGAGCTCTACGAACACTGAAGCTTTCTTT.

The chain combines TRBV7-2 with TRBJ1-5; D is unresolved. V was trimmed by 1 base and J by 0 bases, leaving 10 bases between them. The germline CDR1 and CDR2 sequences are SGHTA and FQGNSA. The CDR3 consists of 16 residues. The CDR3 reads CASSLGGPVSNQPQHF. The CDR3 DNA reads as TGTGCCAGCAGCTTAGGAGGACCGGTTAGCAATCAGCCCCAGCATTTT.

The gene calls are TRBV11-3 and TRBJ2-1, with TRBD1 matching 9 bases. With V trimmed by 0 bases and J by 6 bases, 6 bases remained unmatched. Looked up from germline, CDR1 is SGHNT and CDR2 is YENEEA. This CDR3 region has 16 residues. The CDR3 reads CASSLEGTGHLNEQFF. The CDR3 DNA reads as TGTGCCAGCAGCTTAGAGGGGACAGGGCACCTCAATGAGCAGTTCTTC.

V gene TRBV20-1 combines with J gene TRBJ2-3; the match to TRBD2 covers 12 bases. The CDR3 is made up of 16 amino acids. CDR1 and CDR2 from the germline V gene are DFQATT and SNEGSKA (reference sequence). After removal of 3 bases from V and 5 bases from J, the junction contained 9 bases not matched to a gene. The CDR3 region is CSASVPSGRAGDTQYF. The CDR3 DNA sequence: TGCAGTGCTAGTGTCCCTAGCGGGAGGGCCGGAGATACGCAGTATTTT.

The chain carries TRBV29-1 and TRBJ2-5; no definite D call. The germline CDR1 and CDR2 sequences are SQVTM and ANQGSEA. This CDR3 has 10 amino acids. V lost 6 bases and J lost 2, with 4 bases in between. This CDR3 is CSVRQETQYF. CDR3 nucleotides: TGCAGCGTAAGACAAGAGACCCAGTACTTC.

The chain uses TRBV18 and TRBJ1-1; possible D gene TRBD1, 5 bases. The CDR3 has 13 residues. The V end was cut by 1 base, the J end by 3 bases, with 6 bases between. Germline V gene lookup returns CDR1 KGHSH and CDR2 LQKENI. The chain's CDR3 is CASSPRGDTEAFF. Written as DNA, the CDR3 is TGTGCCAGCTCACCACGGGGGGACACTGAAGCTTTCTTT.

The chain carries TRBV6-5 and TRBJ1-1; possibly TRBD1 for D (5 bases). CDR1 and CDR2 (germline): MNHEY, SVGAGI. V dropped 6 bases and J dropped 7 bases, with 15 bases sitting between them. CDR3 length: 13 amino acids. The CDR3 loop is CASRGDAGGEAFF. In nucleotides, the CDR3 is TGTGCCAGCAGGGGGGACGCCGGCGGTGAAGCTTTCTTT.

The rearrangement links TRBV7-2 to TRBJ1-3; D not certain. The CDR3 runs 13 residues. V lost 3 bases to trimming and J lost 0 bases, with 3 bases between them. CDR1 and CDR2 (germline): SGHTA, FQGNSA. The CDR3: CASSFASGNTIYF. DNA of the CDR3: TGTGCCAGCAGCTTTGCCTCTGGAAACACCATATATTTT.

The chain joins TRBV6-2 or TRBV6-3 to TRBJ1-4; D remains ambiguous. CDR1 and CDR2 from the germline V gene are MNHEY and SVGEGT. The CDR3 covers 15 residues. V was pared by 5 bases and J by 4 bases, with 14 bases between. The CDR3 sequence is CASSGDRAINEKLFF. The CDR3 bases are TGTGCCAGCAGTGGCGACCGGGCCATTAATGAAAAACTGTTTTTT.

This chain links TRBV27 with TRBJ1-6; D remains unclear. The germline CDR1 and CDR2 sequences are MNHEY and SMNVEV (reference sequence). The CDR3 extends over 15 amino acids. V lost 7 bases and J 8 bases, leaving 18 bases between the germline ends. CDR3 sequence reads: CASKVRTDLDSPLHF. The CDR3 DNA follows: TGTGCCAGCAAGGTGCGGACGGATCTCGATTCACCCCTCCACTTT.

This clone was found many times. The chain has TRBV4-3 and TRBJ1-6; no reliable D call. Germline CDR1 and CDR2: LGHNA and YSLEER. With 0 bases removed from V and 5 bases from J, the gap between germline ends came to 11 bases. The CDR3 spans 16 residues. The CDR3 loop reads CASSQDPGLNNSPLHF. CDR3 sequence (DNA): TGCGCCAGCAGCCAAGACCCCGGACTCAATAATTCACCCCTCCACTTT.

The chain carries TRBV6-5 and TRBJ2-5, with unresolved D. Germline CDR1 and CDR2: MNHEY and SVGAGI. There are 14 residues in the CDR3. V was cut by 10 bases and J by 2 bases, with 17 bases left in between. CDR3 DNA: TGTGCCACAGCTAGAGAGAGGATACAAGAGACCCAGTACTTC. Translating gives CATARERIQETQYF.

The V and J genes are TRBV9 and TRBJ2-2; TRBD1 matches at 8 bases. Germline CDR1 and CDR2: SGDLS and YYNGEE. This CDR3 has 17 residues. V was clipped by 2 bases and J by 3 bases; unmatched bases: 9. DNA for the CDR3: TGTGCCAGCAGCGTCGCCGAAAGGACAGGGTACACCGGGGAGCTGTTTTTT. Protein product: CASSVAERTGYTGELFF.

The CDR3 sequence is CASSEGLGWPQHF. The DNA of the CDR3 is TGTGCCAGTTCAGAGGGGTTGGGTTGGCCCCAGCATTTT. The chain recombines TRBV12-3 or TRBV12-4 with TRBJ1-5, with a weak D call TRBD1 (5 bases). V was clipped by 9 bases and J by 9 bases, with 18 bases between them. This CDR3 has 13 amino acids.

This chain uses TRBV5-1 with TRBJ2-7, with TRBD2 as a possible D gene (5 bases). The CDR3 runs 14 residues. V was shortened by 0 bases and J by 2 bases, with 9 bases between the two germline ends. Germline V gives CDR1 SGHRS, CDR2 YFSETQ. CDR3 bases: TGCGCCAGCAGCTTGGGAGGGCCCACCTACGAGCAGTACTTC. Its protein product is CASSLGGPTYEQYF.

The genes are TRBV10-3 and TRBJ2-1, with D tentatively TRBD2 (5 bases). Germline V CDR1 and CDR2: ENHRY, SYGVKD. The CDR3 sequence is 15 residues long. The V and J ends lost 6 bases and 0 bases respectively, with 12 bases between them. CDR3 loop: CAIRAGGSSYNEQFF. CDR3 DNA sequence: TGTGCCATCAGGGCCGGAGGCAGCTCCTACAATGAGCAGTTCTTC.

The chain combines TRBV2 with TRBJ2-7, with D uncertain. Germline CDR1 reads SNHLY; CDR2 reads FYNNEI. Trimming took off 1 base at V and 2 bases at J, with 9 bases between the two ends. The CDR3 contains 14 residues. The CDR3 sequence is CASSEEAAAYEQYF. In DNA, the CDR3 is TGTGCCAGCAGTGAAGAGGCGGCCGCCTACGAGCAGTACTTC.